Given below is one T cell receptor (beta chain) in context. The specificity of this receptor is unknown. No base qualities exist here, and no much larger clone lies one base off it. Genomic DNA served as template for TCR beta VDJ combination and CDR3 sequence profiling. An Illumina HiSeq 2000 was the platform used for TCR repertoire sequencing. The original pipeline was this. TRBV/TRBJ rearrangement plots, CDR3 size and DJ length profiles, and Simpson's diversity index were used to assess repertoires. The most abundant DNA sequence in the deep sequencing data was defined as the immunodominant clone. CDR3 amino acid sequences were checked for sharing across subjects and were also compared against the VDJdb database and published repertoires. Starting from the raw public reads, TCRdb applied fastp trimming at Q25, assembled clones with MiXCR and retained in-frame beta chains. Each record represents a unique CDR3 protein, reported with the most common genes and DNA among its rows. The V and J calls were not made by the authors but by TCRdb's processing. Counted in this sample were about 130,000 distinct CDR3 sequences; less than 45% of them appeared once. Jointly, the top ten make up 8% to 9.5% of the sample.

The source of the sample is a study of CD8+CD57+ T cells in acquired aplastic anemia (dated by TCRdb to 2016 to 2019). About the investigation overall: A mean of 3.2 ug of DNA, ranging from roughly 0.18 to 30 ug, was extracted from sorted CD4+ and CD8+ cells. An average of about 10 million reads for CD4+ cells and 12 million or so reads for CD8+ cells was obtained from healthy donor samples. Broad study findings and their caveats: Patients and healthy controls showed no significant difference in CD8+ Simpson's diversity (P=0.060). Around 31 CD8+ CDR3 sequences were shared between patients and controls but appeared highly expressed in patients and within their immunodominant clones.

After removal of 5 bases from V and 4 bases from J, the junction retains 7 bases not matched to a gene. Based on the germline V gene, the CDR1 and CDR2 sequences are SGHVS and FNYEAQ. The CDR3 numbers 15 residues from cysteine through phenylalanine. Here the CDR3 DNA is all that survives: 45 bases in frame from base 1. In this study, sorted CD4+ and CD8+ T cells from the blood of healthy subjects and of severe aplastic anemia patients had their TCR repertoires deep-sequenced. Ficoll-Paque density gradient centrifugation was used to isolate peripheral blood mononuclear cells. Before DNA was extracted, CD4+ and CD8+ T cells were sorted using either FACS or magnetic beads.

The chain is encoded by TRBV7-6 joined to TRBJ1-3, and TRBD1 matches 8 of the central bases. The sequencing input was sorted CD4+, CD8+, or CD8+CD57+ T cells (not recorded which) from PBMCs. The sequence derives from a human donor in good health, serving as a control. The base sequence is TGTGCCAGCAGCCCCAGGGGGCGCGAAGGAAACACCATATATTTT. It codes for CASSPRGREGNTIYF. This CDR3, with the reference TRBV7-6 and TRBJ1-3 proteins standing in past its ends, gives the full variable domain GAGVSQSPRYKVTKRGQDVALRCDPISGHVSLYWYRQALGQGPEFLTYFNYEAQQDKSGLPNDRFSAERPEGSISTLTIQRTEQRDSAMYRCASSPRGREGNTIYFGEGSWLTVV.